The 20 T cell receptor beta chains reported below all come from one sample, sequenced in a study of cytomegalovirus exposure and HLA in healthy donors (dated by TCRdb to about 2017). Libraries came from the immunoSEQ multiplex PCR assay. TCRdb retrieved this table from immuneACCESS and kept in-frame rearrangements only. Not all clones are present; in checked studies, unresolved V genes account for under half, and no reason is known for the remainder. Here the sample has 300,000 to 450,000 clones; 86% occur a single time. 0.8% to 0.85% of the sample comes from the top ten. Specimen: PBMCs. These receptors were collected from a woman in her late teens or twenties in good health and CMV-seronegative.

V and J are TRBV4-2 and TRBJ2-3; maybe TRBD2 (6 bases). There are 15 residues in the CDR3. Trimming took off 2 bases at V and 4 bases at J, with 13 bases between the two ends. CDR1 LGHNA and CDR2 YNFKEQ come from the germline V gene. The CDR3 DNA follows: TGTGCCAGCAGCCAAACAGGCGGGACGGCAGATACGCAGTATTTT. Protein sequence: CASSQTGGTADTQYF.

V and J are TRBV30 and TRBJ2-7; D is unresolved. This CDR3 region has 12 residues. Trimming took 4 bases from V and 2 from J, leaving 9 bases between them. Germline loops: CDR1 GTSNPN, CDR2 SVGIG (reference sequence). The CDR3 bases are TGTGCCTGGAATGTACTCCCCTACGAGCAGTACTTC. Translating it yields CAWNVLPYEQYF.

The V and J genes are TRBV2 and TRBJ1-1, with 11 bases that match TRBD1. The ends lost 8 bases at V and 3 bases at J; junction bases unmatched: 11. Germline V CDR1 and CDR2: SNHLY, FYNNEI. This CDR3 contains 16 residues. CDR3 protein: CASSPDRGLLYTEAFF. CDR3 nucleotides: TGTGCCAGCTCCCCGGACAGGGGGCTGTTGTACACTGAAGCTTTCTTT.

This chain links TRBV7-9 with TRBJ1-5; 10 bases are a match to TRBD1. This CDR3 is 16 amino acids long. Trimming took 3 bases from V and 2 from J; bases not matched to a gene: 4. Germline V lookup: CDR1 SEHNR, CDR2 FQNEAQ (reference sequence). CDR3: CASSFDRGLGNQPQHF. The CDR3 coding sequence is TGTGCCAGCAGCTTCGACAGGGGGCTTGGCAATCAGCCCCAGCATTTT.

V gene TRBV7-8 combines with J gene TRBJ1-1; D is ambiguous. V lost 6 bases, J lost 2 bases, and 7 bases lay in between. Germline loops: CDR1 SGHVS, CDR2 FQNEAQ. The CDR3 is 12 residues long. The CDR3 DNA sequence: TGTGCCAGCAGACTACACAACACTGAAGCTTTCTTT. Its protein is CASRLHNTEAFF. Based on the CDR3 plus reference TRBV7-8 and TRBJ1-1, the full variable domain is GAGVSQSPRYKVAKRGQDVALRCDPISGHVSLFWYQQALGQGPEFLTYFQNEAQLDKSGLPSDRFFAERPEGSVSTLKIQRTQQEDSAVYLCASRLHNTEAFFGQGTRLTVV.

The chain recombines TRBV5-6 with TRBJ2-1, with D maybe TRBD1 (6 bases). The V and J ends lost 6 bases and 4 bases respectively, with 11 bases between them. CDR1 and CDR2 (germline): SGHDT, YYEEEE. This CDR3 has 13 amino acids. CDR3 sequence (DNA): TGTGCCAGCAAGGACAGTCTATACAATGAGCAGTTCTTC. Its translation is CASKDSLYNEQFF.

V gene TRBV27 combines with J gene TRBJ1-1; 7 nucleotides match TRBD1. This CDR3 contains 13 residues. The V segment lost 7 bases and the J segment 6 bases; nucleotides outside the gene matches: 8. Per the germline V gene, CDR1 is MNHEY and CDR2 is SMNVEV (reference sequence). The DNA for the CDR3 is TGTGCCAGCATGGGGACAGCCTCTCCTGAAGCTTTCTTT. This translates into CASMGTASPEAFF.

This chain joins TRBV25-1 and TRBJ2-3, with 9 bases fitting TRBD2. Germline trimming cut 2 bases from V and 6 bases from J; bases unmatched to any gene: 3. Per germline, CDR1 MGHDK and CDR2 SYGVNS. This CDR3 is 14 amino acids long. The CDR3 coding sequence is TGTGCCAGCAGTGAAGCGGGGGGGCGGGATACGCAGTATTTT. This gives the protein CASSEAGGRDTQYF.

The chain combines TRBV28 with TRBJ2-3; TRBD2 aligns across 9 bases. J was trimmed by 10 bases and V by 5 bases; bases with no gene match: 16. Germline V gene data show CDR1 as MDHEN and CDR2 as SYDVKM. This CDR3 is 16 amino acids long. CDR3 sequence reads: CASSPRDSGGYAAQYF. The DNA for the CDR3 is TGTGCCAGCAGTCCAAGGGACAGCGGGGGGTATGCGGCGCAGTATTTT. Filled out from reference TRBV28 and TRBJ2-3, the complete variable domain reads DVKVTQSSRYLVKRTGEKVFLECVQDMDHENMFWYRQDPGLGLRLIYFSYDVKMKEKGDIPEGYSVSREKKERFSLILESASTNQTSMYLCASSPRDSGGYAAQYFGPGTRLTVL.

The J gene is TRBJ1-1, the V gene TRBV5-1; 9 bases align to TRBD1. This CDR3 spans 16 amino acids. V lost 4 bases to trimming and J lost 1 base; unmatched junction nucleotides: 8. Per the germline V gene, CDR1 is SGHRS and CDR2 is YFSETQ. The CDR3 nucleotides are TGCGCCAGCAGCGGGGGGACAGGGATAGGGAACACTGAAGCTTTCTTT. Its protein is CASSGGTGIGNTEAFF.

The CDR3 nucleotides are TGTGCCAGCAGTTTTGGGGACACCCACAATCAGCCCCAGCATTTT. Translating it yields CASSFGDTHNQPQHF. V usage is TRBV28 and J usage is TRBJ1-5; D possibly corresponds to TRBD1 (6 bases). Trimming removed 3 bases at V and 3 bases at J, with 12 bases between. From germline, CDR1 is MDHEN and CDR2 SYDVKM. The CDR3 runs 15 residues.

The chain has TRBV5-1 and TRBJ2-2; a possible D gene is TRBD1 (6 bases). In germline, CDR1 is SGHRS, CDR2 YFSETQ. The CDR3 spans 16 residues. V was shortened by 3 bases and J by 0 bases, with 12 bases between the two germline ends. In nucleotides, the CDR3 is TGCGCCAGCAGCTCATGGGGGCCCCCGAACACCGGGGAGCTGTTTTTT. Its translation is CASSSWGPPNTGELFF. Combining the CDR3 with reference TRBV5-1 and TRBJ2-2 gives the whole variable domain KAGVTQTPRYLIKTRGQQVTLSCSPISGHRSVSWYQQTPGQGLQFLFEYFSETQRNKGNFPGRFSGRQFSNSRSEMNVSTLELGDSALYLCASSSWGPPNTGELFFGEGSRLTVL.

This chain connects TRBV27 to TRBJ2-7, with D tentatively TRBD2 (6 bases). The V gene lost 6 bases and the J gene lost 3 bases, with 18 bases spanning the gap. Germline values: CDR1 MNHEY, CDR2 SMNVEV (reference sequence). The CDR3 is 15 amino acids. The CDR3 loop is CASSRREPIYYEQYF. The CDR3, as DNA: TGTGCCAGCAGCCGCCGGGAGCCCATCTACTACGAGCAGTACTTC.

This clone has only one observation. This chain uses TRBV28 with TRBJ2-3; TRBD2 agrees at 8 bases. Germline V gene lookup returns CDR1 MDHEN and CDR2 SYDVKM. This CDR3 has 15 amino acids. Losses at the gene ends were 5 bases for V and 3 bases for J; bases not matched to a gene: 7. The CDR3, as DNA: TGTGCCAGCAGTATCCGGGGGGGTAGGACAGATACGCAGTATTTT. This codes for CASSIRGGRTDTQYF.

CDR3 amino acids: CASSLGTVYEQYF. DNA for the CDR3: TGTGCCAGCAGTTTAGGGACAGTCTACGAGCAGTACTTC. The chain has TRBV28 and TRBJ2-7; 7 positions agree with TRBD1. Losses at the gene ends were 2 bases for V and 3 bases for J; bases not matched to a gene: 1. Germline CDR1 MDHEN, CDR2 SYDVKM. The CDR3 length is 13 residues.

The J gene is TRBJ2-5, the V gene TRBV2, with D possibly matching TRBD2 (6 bases). Trimming cost V 4 bases and J 1 base, with 7 bases left between them. Per the germline V gene, CDR1 is SNHLY and CDR2 is FYNNEI. This CDR3 contains 13 residues. CDR3 residues: CASSVGGQETQYF. CDR3 bases: TGTGCCAGCAGTGTCGGGGGCCAAGAGACCCAGTACTTC.

This clone was observed once. The V call is TRBV27, the J call TRBJ2-7; 15 nucleotides match TRBD2. The CDR3 extends over 16 amino acids. From germline, CDR1 is MNHEY and CDR2 SMNVEV (reference sequence). With V trimmed by 8 bases and J by 0 bases, 5 bases remained unmatched. The CDR3 reads CASSGTSGRNSYEQYF. In DNA form, the CDR3 reads TGTGCCAGCTCCGGGACTAGCGGGAGGAACTCCTACGAGCAGTACTTC.

Turning to this clone: The sample holds other DNA sequences that translate to the same CDR3. The V and J genes are TRBV27 and TRBJ2-1; 7 nucleotides agree with TRBD2. Losses at the gene ends were 3 bases for V and 0 bases for J; bases not matched to a gene: 2. CDR3 length: 15 residues. Germline V gene sequence: CDR1 MNHEY, CDR2 SMNVEV (reference sequence). CDR3 bases: TGTGCCAGCAGTTTCGGACTAGGCTCCTACAATGAGCAGTTCTTC. Residues: CASSFGLGSYNEQFF.

The J gene is TRBJ2-3, the V gene TRBV28, with TRBD2 matching over 7 bases. This CDR3 comprises 15 residues. Germline V gene sequence: CDR1 MDHEN, CDR2 SYDVKM. The V and J ends lost 7 bases and 8 bases, in that order; junction bases with no gene match: 15. The CDR3 here is CASTGLGAGVGTQYF. The CDR3 nucleotides are TGTGCCAGCACCGGGTTAGGTGCGGGAGTGGGTACGCAGTATTTT.

This CDR3 reads CASSYSTRTDTQYF. In DNA form, the CDR3 reads TGTGCCAGCAGTTACTCGACTAGGACAGATACGCAGTATTTT. The rearrangement joins TRBV6-5 to TRBJ2-3; tentative D call: TRBD2 (6 bases). CDR3 length: 14 amino acids. Trimming took 0 bases from V and 3 from J, leaving 7 bases between them. Per the germline V gene, CDR1 is MNHEY and CDR2 is SVGAGI.